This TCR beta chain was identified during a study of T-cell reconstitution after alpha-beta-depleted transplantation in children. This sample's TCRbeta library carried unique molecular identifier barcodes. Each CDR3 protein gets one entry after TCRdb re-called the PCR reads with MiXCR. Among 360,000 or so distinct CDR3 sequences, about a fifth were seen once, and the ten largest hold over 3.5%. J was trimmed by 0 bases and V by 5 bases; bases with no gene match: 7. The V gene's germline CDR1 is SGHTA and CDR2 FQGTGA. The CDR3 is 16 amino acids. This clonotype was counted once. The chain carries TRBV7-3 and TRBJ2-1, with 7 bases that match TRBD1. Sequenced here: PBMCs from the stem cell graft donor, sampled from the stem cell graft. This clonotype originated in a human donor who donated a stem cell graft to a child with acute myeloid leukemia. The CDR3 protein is CASSAQGVNSYNEQFF. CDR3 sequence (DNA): TGTGCCAGCAGCGCTCAGGGGGTAAACTCCTACAATGAGCAGTTCTTC.